The next 16 T cell receptor beta chains were all read from a single sample in a study of preoperative IRX-2 immunotherapy in early breast cancer. Generated by immunoSEQ multiplex PCR, the TCRdb table keeps only in-frame clones and is missing some. The sample consists of more than 25,000 clones, nearly 90% of them appearing once. The treatment here: preoperative locoregional IRX-2 cytokine immunotherapy. Sampling was carried out from a patient treated with IRX-2 immunotherapy. The source of these receptors is a human donor with breast cancer.

The genes are TRBV19 and TRBJ1-2; D unclear. CDR3 length equals 13 residues. V lost 0 bases and J lost 1, with 3 bases in between. Germline V gives CDR1 LNHDA, CDR2 SQIVND (reference sequence). The CDR3 protein is CASSIDNNYGYTF. The CDR3 DNA reads TGTGCCAGTAGTATAGACAATAACTATGGCTACACCTTC.

This clone was detected once. The V gene is TRBV11-2, the J gene TRBJ2-7, with D perhaps TRBD1 (5 bases). Germline V gene data show CDR1 as SGHAT and CDR2 as FQNNGV. This CDR3 has 14 amino acids. Deletions cut 5 bases from V and 6 bases from J, with 17 bases between. The CDR3, as DNA: TGTGCCAGCAGCCACTCCTCAGGGATGGGCGAGCAGTACTTC. It is translated as CASSHSSGMGEQYF.

This rearrangement joins TRBV4-2 to TRBJ2-7; 9 bases map to TRBD2. There are 18 residues in the CDR3. Germline CDR1 is LGHNA and CDR2 is YNFKEQ. The V and J ends lost 2 bases and 2 bases, in that order; junction bases with no gene match: 13. The CDR3, as DNA: TGTGCCAGCAGCCAAATATCCCATGCAGCGGGAGGAACCTACGAGCAGTACTTC. Protein sequence: CASSQISHAAGGTYEQYF.

J is TRBJ2-7 and V is TRBV6-5; 7 bases fit TRBD1. Per germline, CDR1 MNHEY and CDR2 SVGAGI. The CDR3 has 15 residues. V dropped 6 bases and J dropped 7; count of bases not matched to a gene: 15. In DNA, the CDR3 is TGTGCCAGCAGGCAGGGGGACAGCCCCCCTAGGGAGCAGTACTTC. It is translated as CASRQGDSPPREQYF.

The chain links TRBV5-8 to TRBJ2-7; 9 positions match TRBD1. The CDR3 has 13 amino acids. The trim removed 4 bases at V and 5 bases at J, leaving 4 bases unmatched. Germline-derived CDR1 and CDR2 are SGHTS and YDEGEE. CDR3: CASSGGDRDEQYF. The CDR3 nucleotides are TGTGCCAGCAGCGGCGGGGACAGGGACGAGCAGTACTTC.

A few counts support this clone. The chain uses TRBV4-3 and TRBJ2-6; D unresolved. The germline CDR1 and CDR2 sequences are LGHNA and YSLEER. This CDR3 contains 15 residues. Deletions cut 4 bases from V and 0 bases from J, with 7 bases between. CDR3 sequence reads: CASSRSLSGANVLTF. CDR3 DNA sequence: TGCGCCAGCAGCCGCTCCCTCTCTGGGGCCAACGTCCTGACTTTC.

V is TRBV27 and J is TRBJ1-6; possibly TRBD1 for D (6 bases). Trimming left V 6 bases short and J 9 bases short, with 15 bases between. Germline values: CDR1 MNHEY, CDR2 SMNVEV (reference sequence). This CDR3 is built from 14 residues. The CDR3 spells CASRIRDTFSPLHF. CDR3 coding DNA: TGTGCCAGCAGAATACGGGACACTTTTTCACCCCTCCACTTT.

The table lists this clone with a count of one. This chain connects TRBV11-2 to TRBJ1-3; the D gene is possibly TRBD1 (5 bases). CDR1 is SGHAT, CDR2 FQNNGV, per germline. This CDR3 is 17 amino acids long. Trimming cost V 3 bases and J 4 bases, with 19 bases left between them. The CDR3 DNA is TGTGCCAGCAGCTTGATGACAGAAAGGGCGCTCGGAAACACCATATATTTT. This encodes CASSLMTERALGNTIYF.

This chain connects TRBV2 to TRBJ2-4; D is unresolved. CDR1 is SNHLY and CDR2 is FYNNEI in the germline V gene. The CDR3 is 14 amino acids. V was cut by 6 bases and J by 0 bases, with 9 bases left in between. The CDR3 sequence is CASRSLLAKNIQYF. The CDR3 nucleotides are TGTGCCAGCAGATCACTACTAGCCAAAAACATTCAGTACTTC.

The chain uses TRBV12-5 and TRBJ2-3; D is undetermined. V gave up 1 base and J gave up 3 bases, with 5 bases separating them. Germline V gene sequence: CDR1 LGHNT, CDR2 FRNRAP. CDR3 length: 13 residues. Written as DNA, the CDR3 is TGTGCTAGTGGTTTGGCCCAGACAGATACGCAGTATTTT. It specifies CASGLAQTDTQYF.

V gene TRBV10-3 combines with J gene TRBJ2-1, with D possibly TRBD2 on 6 matching bases. The germline gives CDR1 ENHRY, CDR2 SYGVKD. With 6 bases removed from V and 0 bases from J, the gap between germline ends came to 15 bases. The CDR3 sequence is 16 residues long. DNA of the CDR3: TGTGCCATCAGGGAAATAGCGGAGACCTCCTACAATGAGCAGTTCTTC. It translates to CAIREIAETSYNEQFF.

The J gene is TRBJ2-1, the V gene TRBV28; 9 positions agree with TRBD1. Germline V gives CDR1 MDHEN, CDR2 SYDVKM. V gave up 5 bases and J gave up 5 bases; unmatched junction bases: 7. This CDR3 spans 15 amino acids. This chain's CDR3 is CASSPSGTGHNEQFF. The CDR3 region has the DNA TGTGCCAGCAGTCCCTCCGGGACAGGGCACAATGAGCAGTTCTTC.

The V gene is TRBV6-6, the J gene TRBJ1-5, with a weak D call TRBD1 (6 bases). The germline CDR1 and CDR2 sequences are MNHNY and SVGAGI (reference sequence). Trimming took 5 bases from V and 5 from J, leaving 10 bases between them. CDR3 size: 13 residues. DNA for the CDR3: TGTGCCAGCAGTATGGACAGAGATCAGCCCCAGCATTTT. Translation: CASSMDRDQPQHF.

The rearrangement uses TRBV6-1 and TRBJ2-2; 11 bases are shared with TRBD2. Germline CDR1 and CDR2: MNHNS and SASEGT. J lost 8 bases, V lost 4 bases, and 6 bases had no gene match. CDR3 length: 15 amino acids. The CDR3, as DNA: TGTGCCAGCAGTGGGCTAGCGGGAGGATATGGGGAGCTGTTTTTT. It yields the protein CASSGLAGGYGELFF.

The CDR3 bases are TGCGCCAGCAACCAACCCGCCGGATATAGCAATCAGCCCCAGCATTTT. Its protein is CASNQPAGYSNQPQHF. The chain recombines TRBV5-1 with TRBJ1-5; D not resolved. The length of the CDR3 is 16 residues. Trimming removed 6 bases from V and 0 bases from J, with 16 bases in between. Germline-derived CDR1 and CDR2 are SGHRS and YFSETQ. The full variable domain, rest sourced from reference TRBV5-1 and TRBJ1-5, is KAGVTQTPRYLIKTRGQQVTLSCSPISGHRSVSWYQQTPGQGLQFLFEYFSETQRNKGNFPGRFSGRQFSNSRSEMNVSTLELGDSALYLCASNQPAGYSNQPQHFGDGTRLSIL.

This clone was seen once. The rearrangement joins TRBV2 to TRBJ2-2; 12 bases are a match to TRBD2. The V and J ends lost 10 bases and 2 bases, in that order; junction bases with no gene match: 5. The CDR3 runs to 15 residues. Per the germline V gene, CDR1 is SNHLY and CDR2 is FYNNEI. CDR3 sequence: CATVGLAGNTGELFF. CDR3 bases: TGTGCCACCGTAGGACTAGCGGGAAACACCGGGGAGCTGTTTTTT.